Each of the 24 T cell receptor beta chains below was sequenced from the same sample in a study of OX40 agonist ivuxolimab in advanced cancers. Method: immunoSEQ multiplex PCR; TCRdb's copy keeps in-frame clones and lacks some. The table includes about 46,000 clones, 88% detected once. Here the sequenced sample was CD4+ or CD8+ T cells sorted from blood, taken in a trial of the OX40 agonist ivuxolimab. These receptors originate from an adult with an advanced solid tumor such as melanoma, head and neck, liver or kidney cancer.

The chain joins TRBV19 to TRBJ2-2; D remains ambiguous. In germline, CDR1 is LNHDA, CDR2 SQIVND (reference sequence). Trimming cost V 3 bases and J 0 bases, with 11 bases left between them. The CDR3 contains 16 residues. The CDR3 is CASSIGRSPNTGELFF. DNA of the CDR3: TGTGCCAGTAGTATTGGCCGATCCCCGAACACCGGGGAGCTGTTTTTT.

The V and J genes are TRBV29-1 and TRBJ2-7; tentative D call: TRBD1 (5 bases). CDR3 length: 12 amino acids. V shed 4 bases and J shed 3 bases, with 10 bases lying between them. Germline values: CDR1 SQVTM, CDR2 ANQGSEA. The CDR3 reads CSVGVQGYEQYF. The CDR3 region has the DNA TGCAGCGTTGGGGTTCAGGGCTACGAGCAGTACTTC.

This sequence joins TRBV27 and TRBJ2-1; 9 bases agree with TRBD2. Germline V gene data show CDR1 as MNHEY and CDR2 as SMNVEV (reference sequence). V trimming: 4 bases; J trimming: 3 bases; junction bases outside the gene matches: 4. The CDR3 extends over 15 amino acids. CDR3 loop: CASSSAGGVYNEQFF. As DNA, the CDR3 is TGTGCCAGCAGTTCCGCGGGGGGGGTCTACAATGAGCAGTTCTTC.

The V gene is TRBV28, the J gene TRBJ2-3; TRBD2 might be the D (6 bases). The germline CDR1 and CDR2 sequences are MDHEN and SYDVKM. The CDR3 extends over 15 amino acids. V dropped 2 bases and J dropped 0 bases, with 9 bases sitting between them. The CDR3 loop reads CASSLGGISTDTQYF. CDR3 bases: TGTGCCAGCAGTTTAGGAGGGATTAGCACAGATACGCAGTATTTT. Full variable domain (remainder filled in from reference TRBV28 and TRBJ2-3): DVKVTQSSRYLVKRTGEKVFLECVQDMDHENMFWYRQDPGLGLRLIYFSYDVKMKEKGDIPEGYSVSREKKERFSLILESASTNQTSMYLCASSLGGISTDTQYFGPGTRLTVL.

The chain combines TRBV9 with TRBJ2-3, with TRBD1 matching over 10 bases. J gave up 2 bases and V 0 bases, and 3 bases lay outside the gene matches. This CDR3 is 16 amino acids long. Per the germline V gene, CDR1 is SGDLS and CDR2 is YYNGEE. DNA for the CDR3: TGTGCCAGCAGCGTAGGGACAGGGGGTTACACAGATACGCAGTATTTT. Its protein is CASSVGTGGYTDTQYF. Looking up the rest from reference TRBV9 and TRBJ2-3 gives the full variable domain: DSGVTQTPKHLITATGQRVTLRCSPRSGDLSVYWYQQSLDQGLQFLIQYYNGEERAKGNILERFSAQQFPDLHSELNLSSLELGDSALYFCASSVGTGGYTDTQYFGPGTRLTVL.

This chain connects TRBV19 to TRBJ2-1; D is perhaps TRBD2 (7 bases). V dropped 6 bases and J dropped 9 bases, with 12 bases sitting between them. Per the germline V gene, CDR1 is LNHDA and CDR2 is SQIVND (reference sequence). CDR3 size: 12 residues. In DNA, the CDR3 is TGTGCCAGTAGGGGGGGGCCTGGTGAGCAGTTCTTC. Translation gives CASRGGPGEQFF.

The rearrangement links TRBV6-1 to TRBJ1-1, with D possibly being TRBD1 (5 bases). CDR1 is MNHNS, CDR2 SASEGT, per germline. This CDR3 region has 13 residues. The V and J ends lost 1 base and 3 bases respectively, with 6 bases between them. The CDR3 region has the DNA TGTGCCAGCAGTGAAGAGGGGTACACTGAAGCTTTCTTT. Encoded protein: CASSEEGYTEAFF.

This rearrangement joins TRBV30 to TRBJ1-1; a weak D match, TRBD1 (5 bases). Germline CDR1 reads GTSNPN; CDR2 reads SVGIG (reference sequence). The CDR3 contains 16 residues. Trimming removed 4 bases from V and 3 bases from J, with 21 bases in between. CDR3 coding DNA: TGTGCCTGGACCTTAAGGGGTGGGGTTTCGTACACTGAAGCTTTCTTT. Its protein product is CAWTLRGGVSYTEAFF.

CDR3 in amino acids: CASSSVTTQETQYF. The CDR3 nucleotides are TGTGCCAGCAGTTCAGTCACTACTCAAGAGACCCAGTACTTC. This chain joins TRBV6-6 and TRBJ2-5, with D unresolved. Deletions cut 4 bases from V and 2 bases from J, with 11 bases between. The CDR3 covers 14 residues. Germline loops: CDR1 MNHNY, CDR2 SVGAGI (reference sequence).

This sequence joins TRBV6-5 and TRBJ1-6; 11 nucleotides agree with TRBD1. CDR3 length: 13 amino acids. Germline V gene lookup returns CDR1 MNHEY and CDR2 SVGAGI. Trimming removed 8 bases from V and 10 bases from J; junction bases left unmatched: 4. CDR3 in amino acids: CASGTGGRSPLHF. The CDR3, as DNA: TGTGCCAGCGGGACAGGGGGAAGATCACCCCTCCACTTT.

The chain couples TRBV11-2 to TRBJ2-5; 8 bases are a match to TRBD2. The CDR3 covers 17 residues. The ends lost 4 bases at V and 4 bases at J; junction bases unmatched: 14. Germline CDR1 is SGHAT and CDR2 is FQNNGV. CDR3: CASSSTPLRGTRETQYF. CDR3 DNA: TGTGCCAGCAGCTCAACCCCACTGAGGGGGACTAGAGAGACCCAGTACTTC.

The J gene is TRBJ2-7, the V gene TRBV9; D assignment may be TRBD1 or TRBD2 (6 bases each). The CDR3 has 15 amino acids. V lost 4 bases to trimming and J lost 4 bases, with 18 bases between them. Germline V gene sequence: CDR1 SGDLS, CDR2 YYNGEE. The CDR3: CASSPRGDGFYEQYF. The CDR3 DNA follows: TGTGCCAGCAGCCCGAGGGGGGACGGATTTTACGAGCAGTACTTC.

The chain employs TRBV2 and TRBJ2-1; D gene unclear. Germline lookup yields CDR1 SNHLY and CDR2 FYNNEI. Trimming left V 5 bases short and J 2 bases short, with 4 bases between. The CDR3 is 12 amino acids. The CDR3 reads CASSRAYNEQFF. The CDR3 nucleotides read TGTGCCAGCAGTCGGGCCTACAATGAGCAGTTCTTC. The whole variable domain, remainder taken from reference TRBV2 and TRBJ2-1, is EPEVTQTPSHQVTQMGQEVILRCVPISNHLYFYWYRQILGQKVEFLVSFYNNEISEKSEIFDDQFSVERPDGSNFTLKIRSTKLEDSAMYFCASSRAYNEQFFGPGTRLTVL.

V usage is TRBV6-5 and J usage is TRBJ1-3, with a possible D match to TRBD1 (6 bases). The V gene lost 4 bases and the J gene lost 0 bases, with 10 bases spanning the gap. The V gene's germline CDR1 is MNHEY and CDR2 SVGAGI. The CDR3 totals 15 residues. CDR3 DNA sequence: TGTGCCAGCAGTTTCGGACAGAGCTCTGGAAACACCATATATTTT. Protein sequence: CASSFGQSSGNTIYF.

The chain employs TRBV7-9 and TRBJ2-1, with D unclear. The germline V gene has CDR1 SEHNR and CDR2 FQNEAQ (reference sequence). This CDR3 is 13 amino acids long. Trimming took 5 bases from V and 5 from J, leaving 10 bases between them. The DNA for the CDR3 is TGTGCCAGCAGCCCTCTGAACAACAATGAGCAGTTCTTC. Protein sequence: CASSPLNNNEQFF.

The CDR3 DNA reads as TGTGCCAGCTGGGACGTAGAAGATACGCAGTATTTT. It yields the protein CASWDVEDTQYF. J is TRBJ2-3 and V is TRBV2, with D perhaps assigned TRBD1 or TRBD2 (5 bases each). The CDR3 has 12 amino acids. Germline-derived CDR1 and CDR2 are SNHLY and FYNNEI. Trimming took off 8 bases at V and 5 bases at J, with 11 bases between the two ends.

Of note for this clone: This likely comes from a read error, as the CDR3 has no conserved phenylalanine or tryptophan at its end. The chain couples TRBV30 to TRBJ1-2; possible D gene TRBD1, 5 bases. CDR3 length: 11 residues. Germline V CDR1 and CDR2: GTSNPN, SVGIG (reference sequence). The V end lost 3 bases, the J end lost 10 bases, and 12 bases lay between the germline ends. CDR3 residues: CAWSWGGDYTS. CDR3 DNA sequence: TGTGCCTGGAGCTGGGGGGGGGACTACACCTCC.

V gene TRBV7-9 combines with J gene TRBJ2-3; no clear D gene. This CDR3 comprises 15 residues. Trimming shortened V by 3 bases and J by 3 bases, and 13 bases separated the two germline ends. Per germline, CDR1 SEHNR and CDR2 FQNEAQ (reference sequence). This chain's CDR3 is CASSFQEFRTDTQYF. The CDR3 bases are TGTGCCAGCAGCTTCCAGGAGTTCAGGACAGATACGCAGTATTTT.

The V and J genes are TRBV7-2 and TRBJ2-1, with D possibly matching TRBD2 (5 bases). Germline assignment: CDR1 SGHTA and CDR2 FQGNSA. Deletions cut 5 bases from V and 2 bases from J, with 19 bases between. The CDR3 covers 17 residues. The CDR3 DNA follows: TGTGCCAGCAGCACCACGACTACATTTCGTACCTACAATGAGCAGTTCTTC. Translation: CASSTTTTFRTYNEQFF.

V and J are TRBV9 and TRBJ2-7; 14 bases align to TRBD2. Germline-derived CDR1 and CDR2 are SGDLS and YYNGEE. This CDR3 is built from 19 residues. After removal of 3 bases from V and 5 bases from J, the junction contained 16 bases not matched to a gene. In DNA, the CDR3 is TGTGCCAGCAGCGCAAGGTCCGGGACTAGCGGGAGCAGGCTAGACGAGCAGTACTTC. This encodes CASSARSGTSGSRLDEQYF. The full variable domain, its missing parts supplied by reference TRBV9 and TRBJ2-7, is DSGVTQTPKHLITATGQRVTLRCSPRSGDLSVYWYQQSLDQGLQFLIQYYNGEERAKGNILERFSAQQFPDLHSELNLSSLELGDSALYFCASSARSGTSGSRLDEQYFGPGTRLTVT.

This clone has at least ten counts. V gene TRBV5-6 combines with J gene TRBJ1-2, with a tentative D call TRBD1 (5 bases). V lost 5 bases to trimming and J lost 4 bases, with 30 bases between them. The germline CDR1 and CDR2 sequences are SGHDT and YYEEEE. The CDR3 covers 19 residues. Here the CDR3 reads CASRTATDFRGKGAYGYTF. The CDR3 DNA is TGTGCCAGCAGAACAGCCACAGACTTCCGGGGGAAAGGGGCCTATGGCTACACCTTC.

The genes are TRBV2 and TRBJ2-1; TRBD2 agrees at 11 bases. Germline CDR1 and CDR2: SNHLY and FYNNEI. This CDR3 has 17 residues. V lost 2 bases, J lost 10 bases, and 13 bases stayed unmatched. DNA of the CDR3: TGTGCCAGCAGTGAAAGTGTTAGGCTAGCGGGGGGAATCGAGCAGTTCTTC. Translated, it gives CASSESVRLAGGIEQFF.

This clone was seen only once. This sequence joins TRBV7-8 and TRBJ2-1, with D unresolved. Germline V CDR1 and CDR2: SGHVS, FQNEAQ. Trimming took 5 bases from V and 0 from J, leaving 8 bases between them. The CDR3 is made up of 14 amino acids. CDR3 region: CASSPEFSYNEQFF. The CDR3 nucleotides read TGTGCCAGCAGCCCAGAGTTCTCCTACAATGAGCAGTTCTTC.

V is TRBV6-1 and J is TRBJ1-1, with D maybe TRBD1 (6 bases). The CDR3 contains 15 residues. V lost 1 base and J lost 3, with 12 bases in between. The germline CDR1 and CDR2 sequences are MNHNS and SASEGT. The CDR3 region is CASSEETGPYTEAFF. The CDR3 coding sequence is TGTGCCAGCAGTGAAGAGACAGGACCCTACACTGAAGCTTTCTTT.